In this sample, the clone carrying this TCR beta chain turned up a few times. Each patient went into thyroid surgery without having received any treatment. This CDR3 has 15 amino acids. Germline CDR1 and CDR2: MNHNS and SASEGT. Trimming removed 0 bases from V and 13 bases from J; junction bases left unmatched: 7. The data were obtained in a study of metastatic and nonmetastatic thyroid tumors. MiXCR was used by TCRdb to re-call the PCR reads. The profile covers 35,000 to 50,000 clones, with 13% appearing a single time and over 7.5% taken by the ten largest. The TCR sequence derives from a female donor with papillary thyroid cancer or a benign thyroid nodule (not recorded which). Some clones in this sample may be carry-over from other donors' samples. The sample taken for sequencing was blood. V usage is TRBV6-1 and J usage is TRBJ2-1, with TRBD2 identical over 12 bases. CDR3: CASSEASLAGGPQFF. As DNA, the CDR3 is TGTGCCAGCAGTGAAGCATCGCTAGCGGGAGGGCCTCAGTTCTTC.